The 16 T cell receptor beta chains listed next were all sequenced from one sample in a study of blood T cell repertoires in COVID-19. The repertoire was sequenced with immunoSEQ multiplex PCR; TCRdb's copy has only in-frame clones and lacks some. The profile covers roughly 250,000 clones, with around 90% appearing a single time and 1.2% taken by the ten largest. Sequencing was done on a sample of PBMCs or T cells enriched from blood (not recorded which). The receptors were gathered from a human donor in a cohort exposed to, infected with or recovered from COVID-19 (not recorded which). The donor label of this sample is uncertain.

The chain carries TRBV24-1 and TRBJ1-4; a weak D match, TRBD1 (5 bases). Germline values: CDR1 KGHDR, CDR2 SFDVKD. The V end lost 5 bases, the J end lost 16 bases, and 16 bases lay between the germline ends. The CDR3 runs 12 residues. The CDR3 loop reads CATSVPTDQGFF. The CDR3 coding sequence is TGTGCCACCAGTGTCCCTACGGACCAGGGGTTTTTT.

The V gene is TRBV5-1, the J gene TRBJ1-5; 7 positions match TRBD1. Looked up from germline, CDR1 is SGHRS and CDR2 is YFSETQ. The V and J ends lost 4 bases and 0 bases, in that order; junction bases with no gene match: 4. The CDR3 is 15 residues long. CDR3 sequence (DNA): TGCGCCAGCAGCCCCGGGGACAGTAGCAATCAGCCCCAGCATTTT. Translating it yields CASSPGDSSNQPQHF.

The V gene is TRBV28, the J gene TRBJ2-7; D uncertain. The V gene lost 5 bases and the J gene lost 0 bases, with 20 bases spanning the gap. This CDR3 spans 17 amino acids. Germline lookup yields CDR1 MDHEN and CDR2 SYDVKM. The CDR3 coding sequence is TGTGCCAGCAGTCCGAGTTTCTTCCAGGCGAGCTCCTACGAGCAGTACTTC. Protein: CASSPSFFQASSYEQYF.

This chain links TRBV4-2 with TRBJ1-5; possibly TRBD1 for D (5 bases). Trimming took off 4 bases at V and 5 bases at J, with 18 bases between the two ends. This CDR3 is 16 amino acids long. Germline CDR1 reads LGHNA; CDR2 reads YNFKEQ. The CDR3 coding sequence is TGTGCCAGCAGCCCCTCCGCCAGGGCCAGCCATCAGCCCCAGCATTTT. The encoded protein is CASSPSARASHQPQHF.

The gene calls are TRBV6-5 and TRBJ2-5, with TRBD2 matching 7 bases. V trimming: 8 bases; J trimming: 5 bases; junction bases outside the gene matches: 8. The V gene's germline CDR1 is MNHEY and CDR2 SVGAGI. The CDR3 runs to 13 residues. This CDR3 is CASRAGIGETQYF. The DNA of the CDR3 is TGTGCCAGCCGAGCGGGGATTGGGGAGACCCAGTACTTC.

The V and J genes are TRBV5-1 and TRBJ2-1; 11 nucleotides align to TRBD2. The V segment lost 3 bases and the J segment 5 bases; nucleotides outside the gene matches: 4. Germline assignment: CDR1 SGHRS and CDR2 YFSETQ. The CDR3 runs 15 residues. The DNA for the CDR3 is TGCGCCAGCAGCTGGACTAGCGGGCGGAACAATGAGCAGTTCTTC. Amino acids: CASSWTSGRNNEQFF.

On this clone itself: Other DNA sequences in the same sample also yield this CDR3. The CDR3 loop reads CASSPTGGYGYTF. CDR3 DNA: TGTGCCAGCAGTCCGACAGGGGGCTATGGCTACACCTTC. The rearrangement links TRBV12-3 or TRBV12-4 to TRBJ1-2; the match to TRBD1 covers 9 bases. With 5 bases clipped from V and 4 bases from J, the junction kept 2 bases outside the gene matches. The CDR3 runs 13 residues.

The J gene is TRBJ1-3, the V gene TRBV7-9, with D tentatively TRBD1 (6 bases). V shed 6 bases and J shed 1 base, with 25 bases lying between them. From germline, CDR1 is SEHNR and CDR2 FQNEAQ (reference sequence). The CDR3 length is 19 residues. Written as DNA, the CDR3 is TGTGCCAGCAGGTACTGGGGTAGGGACACCCCACGTTCTGGAAACACCATATATTTT. This translates into CASRYWGRDTPRSGNTIYF. Looking up the rest from reference TRBV7-9 and TRBJ1-3 gives the full variable domain: DTGVSQNPRHKITKRGQNVTFRCDPISEHNRLYWYRQTLGQGPEFLTYFQNEAQLEKSRLLSDRFSAERPKGSFSTLEIQRTEQGDSAMYLCASRYWGRDTPRSGNTIYFGEGSWLTVV.

The V gene is TRBV7-9, the J gene TRBJ1-1, with TRBD1 matching over 8 bases. The junction had 15 bases not matched to a gene; V was cut back by 5 bases and J by 13 bases. Germline V gene lookup returns CDR1 SEHNR and CDR2 FQNEAQ (reference sequence). The CDR3 contains 14 residues. The DNA for the CDR3 is TGTGCCAGCAGCCGCAGGACAGGGACCGAAGGGGATTTCTTT. It encodes CASSRRTGTEGDFF. Full variable domain (outside the CDR3, taken from reference TRBV7-9 and TRBJ1-1): DTGVSQNPRHKITKRGQNVTFRCDPISEHNRLYWYRQTLGQGPEFLTYFQNEAQLEKSRLLSDRFSAERPKGSFSTLEIQRTEQGDSAMYLCASSRRTGTEGDFFGQGTRLTVV.

This clone was seen only a few times. The chain employs TRBV4-1 and TRBJ2-7; 9 positions match TRBD1. The CDR3 has 15 amino acids. Germline-derived CDR1 and CDR2 are MGHRA and YSYEKL. V shed 2 bases and J 3 bases; nucleotides not matched to a gene: 5. The DNA of the CDR3 is TGCGCCAGCAGCCAACCGGGACAGGGTATCTACGAGCAGTACTTC. It specifies CASSQPGQGIYEQYF.

This chain uses TRBV3-1 (or the pseudogene TRBV3-2) with TRBJ1-5; maybe TRBD1 (5 bases). The CDR3 runs to 15 residues. V was shortened by 3 bases and J by 9 bases, with 18 bases between the two germline ends. Germline loops: CDR1 LGHDT, CDR2 YNNKEL (reference sequence). The CDR3 DNA reads as TGTGCCAGCAGCCAGGGGCCATCAAACACAGGGCCCCAGCATTTT. Amino acid sequence: CASSQGPSNTGPQHF.

The V gene is TRBV7-2, the J gene TRBJ2-6, with D possibly being TRBD2 (5 bases). From germline, CDR1 is SGHTA and CDR2 FQGNSA. The CDR3 length is 17 residues. V lost 2 bases, J lost 3 bases, and 14 bases lay in between. This CDR3 reads CASSLLWAAGGANVLTF. CDR3 DNA: TGTGCCAGCAGCTTATTGTGGGCCGCGGGTGGGGCCAACGTCCTGACTTTC.

The CDR3 DNA sequence: TGTGCCAGTAGTAGGGGACAGGCGGTGAATTCACCCCTCCACTTT. Its protein product is CASSRGQAVNSPLHF. This rearrangement joins TRBV19 to TRBJ1-6, with 8 bases that match TRBD1. The CDR3 totals 15 residues. In germline, CDR1 is LNHDA, CDR2 SQIVND (reference sequence). Unmatched junction bases numbered 6, after V lost 4 bases and J lost 7 bases.

This clone was seen a single time. The chain uses TRBV30 and TRBJ1-1; D is undetermined. The CDR3 runs 14 residues. Germline-derived CDR1 and CDR2 are GTSNPN and SVGIG (reference sequence). V lost 2 bases and J lost 2, with 12 bases in between. CDR3: CAWSPGIANTEAFF. For the CDR3, the DNA is TGTGCCTGGAGTCCGGGGATTGCAAACACTGAAGCTTTCTTT.

This sequence joins TRBV14 and TRBJ1-4, with TRBD1 matching over 7 bases. After removal of 0 bases from V and 7 bases from J, the junction contained 8 bases not matched to a gene. Germline V gene lookup returns CDR1 SGHDN and CDR2 FVKESK. The CDR3 is 16 residues long. As DNA, the CDR3 is TGTGCCAGCAGCCAAGAGAAGGCCGCAGGGGGTGAAAAACTGTTTTTT. This encodes CASSQEKAAGGEKLFF.

The chain recombines TRBV27 with TRBJ2-1; D perhaps matches TRBD1 (6 bases). Trimming left V 0 bases short and J 6 bases short, with 12 bases between. CDR3 size: 15 residues. The V gene's germline CDR1 is MNHEY and CDR2 SMNVEV (reference sequence). CDR3 residues: CASSLSDRFSNEQFF. As DNA, the CDR3 is TGTGCCAGCAGTTTATCCGACAGGTTTAGCAATGAGCAGTTCTTC.